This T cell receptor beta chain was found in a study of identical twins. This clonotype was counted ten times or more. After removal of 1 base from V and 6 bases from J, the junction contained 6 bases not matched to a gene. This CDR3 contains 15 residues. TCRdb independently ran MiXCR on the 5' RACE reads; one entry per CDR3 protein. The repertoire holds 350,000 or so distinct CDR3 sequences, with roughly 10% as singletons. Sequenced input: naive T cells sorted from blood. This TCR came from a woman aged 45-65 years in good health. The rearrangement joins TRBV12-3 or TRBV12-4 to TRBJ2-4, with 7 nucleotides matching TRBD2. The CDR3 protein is CASSLVAGVGNIQYF. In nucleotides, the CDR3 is TGTGCCAGCAGTTTAGTCGCGGGAGTGGGAAACATTCAGTACTTC.